This paragraph reports one T cell receptor beta chain. This sample is part of a study of blood T cell repertoires in COVID-19. Per the authors' pipeline: Using reference gene primer amplification, nucleated cell counts were estimated. Only in-frame clones appear in the TCRdb table, and some are missing; sequencing was by immunoSEQ multiplex PCR. V, J and clone size reflect that table, while D and trimming were determined from the DNA. This table holds 160,000 or so clones, just under 80% found once. The CDR3 consists of 16 residues. J lost 7 bases, V lost 0 bases, and 9 bases had no gene match. The germline CDR1 and CDR2 sequences are MNHEY and SVGEGT.

The source material was peripheral blood. This TCR came from an elderly woman with acute or convalescent COVID-19. The genes are TRBV6-2 or TRBV6-3 and TRBJ2-3, with TRBD2 matching 8 bases. The chain's CDR3 is CASSYSGSGNAHTQYF. For the CDR3, the DNA is TGTGCCAGCAGTTACTCTGGTAGCGGGAACGCGCATACGCAGTATTTT.